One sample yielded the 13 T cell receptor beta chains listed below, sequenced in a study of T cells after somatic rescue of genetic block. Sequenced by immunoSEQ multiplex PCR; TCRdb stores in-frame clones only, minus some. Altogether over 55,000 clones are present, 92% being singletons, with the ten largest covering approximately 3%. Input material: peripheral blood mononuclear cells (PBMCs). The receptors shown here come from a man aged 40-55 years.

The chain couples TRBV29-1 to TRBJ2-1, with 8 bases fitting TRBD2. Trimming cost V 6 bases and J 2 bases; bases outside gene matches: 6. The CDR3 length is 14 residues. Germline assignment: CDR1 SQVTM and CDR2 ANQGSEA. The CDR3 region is CSVERESPYNEQFF. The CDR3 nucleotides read TGCAGCGTGGAGCGGGAGTCCCCCTACAATGAGCAGTTCTTC.

CDR3 nucleotides: TGTGCCAGCAGTGCCGGCTACACCTTC. Protein sequence: CASSAGYTF. This chain links TRBV6-4 with TRBJ1-2, with D hard to call. This CDR3 comprises 9 residues. Between the trimmed V and J ends, which lost 4 bases and 8 bases, there was a span of 2 bases. Germline CDR1 reads MRHNA; CDR2 reads SNTAGT.

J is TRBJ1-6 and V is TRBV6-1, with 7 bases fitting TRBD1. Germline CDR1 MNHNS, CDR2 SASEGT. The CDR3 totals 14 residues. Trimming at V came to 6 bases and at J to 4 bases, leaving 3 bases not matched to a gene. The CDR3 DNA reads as TGTGCCAGCAGCCCACAGGGGTATAATTCACCCCTCCACTTT. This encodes CASSPQGYNSPLHF.

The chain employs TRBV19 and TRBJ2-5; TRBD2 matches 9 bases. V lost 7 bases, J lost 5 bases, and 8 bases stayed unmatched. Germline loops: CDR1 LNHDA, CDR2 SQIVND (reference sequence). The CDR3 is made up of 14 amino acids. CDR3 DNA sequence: TGTGCCAGTAACGGCGGGGGGGCCGAGGAGACCCAGTACTTC. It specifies CASNGGGAEETQYF.

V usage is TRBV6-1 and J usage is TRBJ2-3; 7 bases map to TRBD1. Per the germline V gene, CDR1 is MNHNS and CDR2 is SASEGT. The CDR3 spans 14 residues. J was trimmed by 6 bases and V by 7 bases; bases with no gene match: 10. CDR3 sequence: CASNLDRERDTQYF. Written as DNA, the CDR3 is TGTGCCAGCAACCTAGACAGGGAACGGGATACGCAGTATTTT.

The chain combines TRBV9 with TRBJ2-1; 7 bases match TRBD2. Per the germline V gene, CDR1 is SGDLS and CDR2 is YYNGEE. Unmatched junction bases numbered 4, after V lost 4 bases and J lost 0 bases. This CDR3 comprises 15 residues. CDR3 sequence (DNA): TGTGCCAGCAGCCCCTGGGAGGGCTCCTACAATGAGCAGTTCTTC. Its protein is CASSPWEGSYNEQFF. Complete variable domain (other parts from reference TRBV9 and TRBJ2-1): DSGVTQTPKHLITATGQRVTLRCSPRSGDLSVYWYQQSLDQGLQFLIQYYNGEERAKGNILERFSAQQFPDLHSELNLSSLELGDSALYFCASSPWEGSYNEQFFGPGTRLTVL.

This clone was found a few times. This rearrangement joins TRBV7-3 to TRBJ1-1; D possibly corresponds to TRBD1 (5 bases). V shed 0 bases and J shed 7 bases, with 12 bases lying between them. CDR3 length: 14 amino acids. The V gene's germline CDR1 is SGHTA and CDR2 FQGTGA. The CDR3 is CASSLTRGEREAFF. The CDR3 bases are TGTGCCAGCAGCTTAACGCGGGGGGAGCGTGAAGCTTTCTTT.

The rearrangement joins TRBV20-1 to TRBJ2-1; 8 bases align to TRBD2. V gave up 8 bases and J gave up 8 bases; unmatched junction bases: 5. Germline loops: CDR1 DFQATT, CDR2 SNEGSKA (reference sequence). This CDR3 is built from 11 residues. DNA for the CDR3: TGCAGTCCGGGAGGGAGCCATGAGCAGTTCTTC. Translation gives CSPGGSHEQFF.

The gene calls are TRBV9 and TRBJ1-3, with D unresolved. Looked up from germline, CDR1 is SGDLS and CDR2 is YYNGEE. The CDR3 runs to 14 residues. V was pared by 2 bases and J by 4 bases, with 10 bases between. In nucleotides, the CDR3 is TGTGCCAGCAGCGTCAGTTCCTCGGGAAACACCATATATTTT. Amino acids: CASSVSSSGNTIYF.

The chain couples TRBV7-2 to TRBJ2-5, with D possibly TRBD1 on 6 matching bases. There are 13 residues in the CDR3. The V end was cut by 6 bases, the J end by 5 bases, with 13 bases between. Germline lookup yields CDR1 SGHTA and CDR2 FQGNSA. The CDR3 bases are TGTGCCAGCAGTATGAACAGGGCGGAGACCCAGTACTTC. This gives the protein CASSMNRAETQYF.

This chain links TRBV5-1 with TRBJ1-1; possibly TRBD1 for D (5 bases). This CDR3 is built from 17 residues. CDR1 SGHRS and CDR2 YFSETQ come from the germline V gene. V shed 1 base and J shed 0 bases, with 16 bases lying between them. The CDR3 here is CASSLKRGSIMNTEAFF. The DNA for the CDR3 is TGCGCCAGCAGCTTGAAGAGGGGCTCCATAATGAACACTGAAGCTTTCTTT.

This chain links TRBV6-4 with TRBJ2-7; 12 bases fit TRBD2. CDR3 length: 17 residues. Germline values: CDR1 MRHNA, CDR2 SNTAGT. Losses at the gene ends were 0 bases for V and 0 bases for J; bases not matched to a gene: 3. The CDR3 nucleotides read TGTGCCAGCAGTGACTCAGGACTAGCGGGGTACTCCTACGAGCAGTACTTC. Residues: CASSDSGLAGYSYEQYF.

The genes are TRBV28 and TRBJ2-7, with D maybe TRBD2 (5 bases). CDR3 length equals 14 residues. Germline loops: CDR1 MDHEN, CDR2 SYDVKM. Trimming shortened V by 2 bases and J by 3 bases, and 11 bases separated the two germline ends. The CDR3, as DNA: TGTGCCAGCAGTTTACTGCGGGCCCGCTACGAGCAGTACTTC. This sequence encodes CASSLLRARYEQYF.